The next 14 T cell receptor beta chains were all read from a single sample in a study of cytomegalovirus exposure and HLA in healthy donors. The PCR used 60 Vbeta and 13 Jbeta primers. TCRdb keeps only in-frame clones here, not all; method: immunoSEQ multiplex PCR. The profile shows approximately 150,000 clones, 70% to 85% of them singletons. Sequencing was carried out using PBMCs. The receptors were sampled from a man in his forties or fifties in good health and CMV-seronegative.

The genes are TRBV4-1 and TRBJ1-5, with D unclear. V lost 0 bases and J 4 bases, leaving 10 bases between the germline ends. This CDR3 has 15 residues. CDR1 is MGHRA, CDR2 YSYEKL, per germline. CDR3 region: CASSQEIQTNQPQHF. The CDR3 nucleotides are TGCGCCAGCAGCCAAGAAATACAGACGAATCAGCCCCAGCATTTT.

The chain has TRBV5-6 and TRBJ2-3; no clear D. The germline CDR1 and CDR2 sequences are SGHDT and YYEEEE. The CDR3 totals 12 residues. V lost 4 bases to trimming and J lost 6 bases, with 9 bases between them. The CDR3 reads CASSVSSDTQYF. As DNA, the CDR3 is TGTGCCAGCAGCGTATCCTCCGATACGCAGTATTTT.

The chain joins TRBV5-5 to TRBJ2-1; 10 positions match TRBD2. V was pared by 3 bases and J by 5 bases, with 14 bases of the junction left unmatched. CDR1 is SGHKS, CDR2 YYEKEE, per germline (reference sequence). The CDR3 extends over 18 amino acids. CDR3 protein: CASSSRPNIAGGDNEQFF. The CDR3 DNA is TGTGCCAGCAGCTCAAGACCGAATATAGCGGGAGGTGACAATGAGCAGTTCTTC.

Concerning this clone itself: Other DNA sequences in the same sample also yield this CDR3. This rearrangement joins TRBV25-1 to TRBJ2-3; D might be TRBD2 (6 bases). Per germline, CDR1 MGHDK and CDR2 SYGVNS. V dropped 7 bases and J dropped 3 bases, with 14 bases sitting between them. The CDR3 spans 14 residues. CDR3 protein: CASNGGLITDTQYF. In DNA, the CDR3 is TGTGCCAGCAACGGGGGTCTGATAACAGATACGCAGTATTTT.

V and J are TRBV28 and TRBJ1-1; 7 positions match TRBD1. Per germline, CDR1 MDHEN and CDR2 SYDVKM. The V and J ends lost 4 bases and 4 bases, in that order; junction bases with no gene match: 6. CDR3 size: 14 residues. DNA of the CDR3: TGTGCCAGCAGTTCCACAGGGGATGGCACTGAAGCTTTCTTT. Amino acid sequence: CASSSTGDGTEAFF.

The chain employs TRBV6-6 and TRBJ2-7, with D maybe TRBD1 (6 bases). The V end was cut by 6 bases, the J end by 2 bases, with 17 bases between. The germline V gene encodes CDR1 MNHNY and CDR2 SVGAGI (reference sequence). The CDR3 length is 15 residues. CDR3 sequence reads: CASSLDRSVTYEQYF. CDR3 DNA sequence: TGTGCCAGCAGCCTAGACAGGTCGGTTACCTACGAGCAGTACTTC.

The gene calls are TRBV28 and TRBJ2-1; 8 nucleotides line up with TRBD2. Unmatched junction bases numbered 5, after V lost 5 bases and J lost 2 bases. The CDR3 consists of 15 residues. The V gene's germline CDR1 is MDHEN and CDR2 SYDVKM. The CDR3 reads CASSPPGLAYNEQFF. The CDR3 DNA reads TGTGCCAGCAGTCCCCCGGGACTAGCCTACAATGAGCAGTTCTTC.

A word on this clone: The same CDR3 can be traced to other DNA sequences in this sample. The chain combines TRBV7-9 with TRBJ2-7; 7 bases match TRBD1. The CDR3 totals 15 residues. Per germline, CDR1 SEHNR and CDR2 FQNEAQ (reference sequence). The V and J ends lost 0 bases and 6 bases, in that order; junction bases with no gene match: 8. CDR3 in amino acids: CASSLAPKGAGEQYF. The CDR3 coding sequence is TGTGCCAGCAGCTTAGCCCCAAAGGGGGCGGGCGAGCAGTACTTC.

This clone was seen more than once but under ten times. Distinct nucleotide sequences in the sample also encode this CDR3. The chain couples TRBV6-5 to TRBJ1-2; D remains unclear. The CDR3 is 11 residues long. Germline CDR1 and CDR2: MNHEY and SVGAGI. V lost 2 bases to trimming and J lost 8 bases, with 6 bases between them. The CDR3 region has the DNA TGTGCCAGCAGTTACAGAGGGGGCTACACCTTC. Translating it yields CASSYRGGYTF.

The V gene is TRBV4-3, the J gene TRBJ2-2; maybe TRBD2 (6 bases). V lost 2 bases, J lost 0 bases, and 19 bases lay in between. Per germline, CDR1 LGHNA and CDR2 YSLEER. The CDR3 has 19 amino acids. DNA of the CDR3: TGCGCCAGCAGCCAACTCACCCCCGCCGGGGGTCCGAACACCGGGGAGCTGTTTTTT. Encoded protein: CASSQLTPAGGPNTGELFF.

Turning to this clone: Germline and junction disagree at one end, which may indicate a read error. The rearrangement links TRBV16 to TRBJ2-6, with 8 positions matching TRBD1. Per germline, CDR1 KGHSY and CDR2 FQNENV. The CDR3 is made up of 18 amino acids. CDR3 in DNA: TGTGCCAGCACCCGAGTGGGACAGGACTACTCTGGGGCCAACGGCCTGACTTTC. Encoded protein: CASTRVGQDYSGANGLTF.

This chain joins TRBV4-3 and TRBJ2-2; 8 positions match TRBD1. The CDR3 sequence is 16 residues long. The germline CDR1 and CDR2 sequences are LGHNA and YSLEER. Trimming took 1 base from V and 1 from J; bases not matched to a gene: 2. CDR3 residues: CASSQAGTGNTGELFF. CDR3 nucleotide sequence: TGCGCCAGCAGCCAAGCGGGGACAGGGAACACCGGGGAGCTGTTTTTT.

This clone has a handful of counts. The chain carries TRBV6-1 and TRBJ2-7, with 8 bases identical to TRBD2. Germline CDR1 and CDR2: MNHNS and SASEGT. V shed 7 bases, J shed 6 bases, and the junction held 14 bases outside the gene matches. The CDR3 runs to 15 residues. The CDR3 bases are TGTGCCAGCAACCCGAGCGGGGGCTTGATGGGCGAGCAGTACTTC. Its translation: CASNPSGGLMGEQYF.

This clone has just a few counts. V and J are TRBV7-2 and TRBJ1-1; no firm D call. V was cut by 4 bases and J by 0 bases, with 21 bases left in between. Germline loops: CDR1 SGHTA, CDR2 FQGNSA. The CDR3 consists of 18 residues. The CDR3 sequence is CASSSQPKLWLMNTEAFF. The CDR3 nucleotides read TGTGCCAGCAGCTCCCAACCAAAACTATGGCTGATGAACACTGAAGCTTTCTTT.